The 32 T cell receptor beta chains presented below share a single source sample, sequenced in a study of shared clonotypes between healthy human individuals. The table came from immunoSEQ multiplex PCR; TCRdb's copy has only in-frame clones and leaves some out. The sample gives some 2 million clones, about 95% of which show up once; 1% to 1.5% is in the top ten. The naive CD8 fraction comprised CD45RO-negative cells positively selected for CCR7 and excluded terminally differentiated effector memory CD45RA+ cells. The source material was naive CD8+ T cells sorted from blood. The receptor source for this set is a man aged 18-30 years in good health.

This sequence joins TRBV5-8 and TRBJ2-7; tentatively, D is TRBD2 (5 bases). Germline V gene sequence: CDR1 SGHTS, CDR2 YDEGEE. The CDR3 has 16 residues. The germline V and J ends were trimmed by 1 base and 7 bases, with 21 bases remaining between them. This CDR3 reads CASSLRGGPAREEQYF. The CDR3 coding sequence is TGTGCCAGCAGCTTGAGAGGAGGCCCTGCTCGTGAAGAGCAGTACTTC.

The genes are TRBV30 and TRBJ2-2; no reliable D call. The germline V gene has CDR1 GTSNPN and CDR2 SVGIG (reference sequence). Trimming took 0 bases from V and 4 from J, leaving 12 bases between them. The CDR3 spans 15 residues. The CDR3 region is CAWSVHSGPTGELFF. CDR3 nucleotide sequence: TGTGCCTGGAGTGTACATAGTGGGCCCACCGGGGAGCTGTTTTTT.

This clone was found a few times. This chain's CDR3 is CASSYSSGAGNTIYF. In DNA, the CDR3 is TGTGCCAGCAGTTACTCGTCAGGGGCTGGAAACACCATATATTTT. The chain uses TRBV6-5 and TRBJ1-3; the D gene is possibly TRBD1 (6 bases). Trimming removed 0 bases at V and 2 bases at J, with 8 bases between. The CDR3 sequence is 15 residues long. Germline V CDR1 and CDR2: MNHEY, SVGAGI.

This clone was observed a single time. The CDR3 bases are TGTGCCAGCTCACCACAAAAGGGAGGCTATGGCTACACCTTC. Encoded protein: CASSPQKGGYGYTF. This rearrangement joins TRBV18 to TRBJ1-2; D remains ambiguous. The CDR3 loop spans 14 amino acids. Looked up from germline, CDR1 is KGHSH and CDR2 is LQKENI. The V gene lost 1 base and the J gene lost 4 bases, with 10 bases spanning the gap. Together with reference TRBV18 and TRBJ1-2, the CDR3 gives the full variable domain: NAGVMQNPRHLVRRRGQEARLRCSPMKGHSHVYWYRQLPEEGLKFMVYLQKENIIDESGMPKERFSAEFPKEGPSILRIQQVVRGDSAAYFCASSPQKGGYGYTFGSGTRLTVV.

V usage is TRBV11-2 and J usage is TRBJ2-7; 8 bases fit TRBD2. Germline trimming cut 3 bases from V and 3 bases from J; bases unmatched to any gene: 4. This CDR3 comprises 14 residues. From germline, CDR1 is SGHAT and CDR2 FQNNGV. The CDR3 reads CASSFGAGDYEQYF. CDR3 coding DNA: TGTGCCAGCAGCTTTGGAGCGGGAGACTACGAGCAGTACTTC.

This chain connects TRBV14 to TRBJ2-7; D is possibly TRBD2 (6 bases). The CDR3 has 14 amino acids. Deletions cut 1 base from V and 4 bases from J, with 11 bases between. Germline CDR1 SGHDN, CDR2 FVKESK. CDR3: CASSQADYFYEQYF. CDR3 DNA: TGTGCCAGCAGCCAAGCGGACTACTTTTACGAGCAGTACTTC. Full variable domain (remainder filled in from reference TRBV14 and TRBJ2-7): EAGVTQFPSHSVIEKGQTVTLRCDPISGHDNLYWYRRVMGKEIKFLLHFVKESKQDESGMPNNRFLAERTGGTYSTLKVQPAELEDSGVYFCASSQADYFYEQYFGPGTRLTVT.

The chain uses TRBV4-1 and TRBJ1-1; possible D gene TRBD1, 6 bases. The CDR3 extends over 12 amino acids. Germline V gives CDR1 MGHRA, CDR2 YSYEKL. Between the trimmed V and J ends, which lost 8 bases and 4 bases, there was a span of 11 bases. CDR3: CASDQGTTEAFF. CDR3 DNA: TGCGCCAGCGATCAGGGGACCACTGAAGCTTTCTTT.

The chain employs TRBV7-9 and TRBJ1-1; D is possibly TRBD1 (5 bases). The CDR3 is 14 amino acids. Germline assignment: CDR1 SEHNR and CDR2 FQNEAQ (reference sequence). V lost 3 bases to trimming and J lost 4 bases, with 12 bases between them. For the CDR3, the DNA is TGTGCCAGCAGCTTCCTTCGGGACGGCACTGAAGCTTTCTTT. It is translated as CASSFLRDGTEAFF.

In its sample, this clone was seen once. This same CDR3 is encoded by further DNA sequences in the sample. The chain combines TRBV28 with TRBJ1-5; TRBD1 is a possible D gene (5 bases). The CDR3 runs 15 residues. CDR1 is MDHEN, CDR2 SYDVKM, per germline. V was pared by 3 bases and J by 3 bases, with 12 bases between. For the CDR3, the DNA is TGTGCCAGCAGTTTCGGGAGGGGAGTCAATCAGCCCCAGCATTTT. It is translated as CASSFGRGVNQPQHF.

CDR3 DNA: TGCGCCAGCAGCGACTCTCTAGCGGGGACGTACGAGCAGTACTTC. It encodes CASSDSLAGTYEQYF. The chain is built from TRBV4-1 and TRBJ2-7; 9 bases line up with TRBD2. The ends lost 5 bases at V and 4 bases at J; junction bases unmatched: 9. The V gene's germline CDR1 is MGHRA and CDR2 YSYEKL. The CDR3 is 15 residues long.

The chain uses TRBV9 and TRBJ1-1; D is unresolved. This CDR3 has 12 amino acids. The V gene lost 2 bases and the J gene lost 7 bases, with 9 bases spanning the gap. Per germline, CDR1 SGDLS and CDR2 YYNGEE. This CDR3 is CASSVVDGEAFF. The CDR3 nucleotides read TGTGCCAGCAGCGTCGTGGACGGTGAAGCTTTCTTT.

This clone occurred once. Other nucleotide sequences from this sample produce the same CDR3. CDR3 sequence reads: CASSISLSYEQYF. The CDR3 nucleotides are TGTGCCAGTAGTATTTCCCTGTCCTACGAGCAGTACTTC. The chain recombines TRBV19 with TRBJ2-7; D remains ambiguous. CDR3 size: 13 residues. Germline assignment: CDR1 LNHDA and CDR2 SQIVND (reference sequence). Trimming removed 3 bases from V and 1 base from J, with 7 bases in between.

The chain has TRBV5-6 and TRBJ2-5, with TRBD1 matching 8 bases. Per germline, CDR1 SGHDT and CDR2 YYEEEE. The CDR3 is 15 residues long. The V segment lost 4 bases and the J segment 5 bases; nucleotides outside the gene matches: 10. CDR3 amino acids: CASSQRAGGVETQYF. CDR3 bases: TGTGCCAGCAGCCAGAGGGCAGGGGGCGTCGAGACCCAGTACTTC.

The chain couples TRBV4-3 to TRBJ2-5, with D possibly called TRBD1 or TRBD2 (5 bases each). The germline V and J ends were trimmed by 1 base and 1 base, with 13 bases remaining between them. The CDR3 contains 16 residues. Germline V gene sequence: CDR1 LGHNA, CDR2 YSLEER. CDR3 sequence: CASSQVWGRSQETQYF. DNA of the CDR3: TGCGCCAGCAGCCAAGTGTGGGGACGATCCCAAGAGACCCAGTACTTC.

The chain combines TRBV30 with TRBJ2-7; possibly TRBD2 for D (6 bases). Trimming stripped 1 base from V and 5 bases from J, with 12 bases between. This CDR3 spans 13 amino acids. CDR1 GTSNPN and CDR2 SVGIG come from the germline V gene (reference sequence). The CDR3, as DNA: TGTGCCTGGAGTGGTCGGGGGAACGACGAGCAGTACTTC. It encodes CAWSGRGNDEQYF.

The CDR3 nucleotides are TGTGCCAGCAGTTTGGGGATGAGCGGGGGGGCGATAGATACGCAGTATTTT. Its translation: CASSLGMSGGAIDTQYF. The rearrangement links TRBV27 to TRBJ2-3, with 10 bases identical to TRBD2. The CDR3 loop spans 17 amino acids. CDR1 and CDR2 from the germline V gene are MNHEY and SMNVEV (reference sequence). J gave up 5 bases and V 3 bases, and 11 bases lay outside the gene matches.

This clone is a singleton in its sample. The same CDR3 also results from other DNA sequences found in this sample. The J gene is TRBJ2-7, the V gene TRBV19, with 9 bases that match TRBD1. Germline V lookup: CDR1 LNHDA, CDR2 SQIVND (reference sequence). With V trimmed by 3 bases and J by 5 bases, 2 bases remained unmatched. The CDR3 is made up of 13 amino acids. CDR3 in DNA: TGTGCCAGTAGTATCACAGGGGGCAACGAGCAGTACTTC. It specifies CASSITGGNEQYF.

The chain recombines TRBV6-6 with TRBJ1-1; D is uncertain. This CDR3 is 14 amino acids long. V was shortened by 5 bases and J by 4 bases, with 14 bases between the two germline ends. Germline-derived CDR1 and CDR2 are MNHNY and SVGAGI (reference sequence). In DNA, the CDR3 is TGTGCCAGCAGTACGGAGAGTACGGCCACTGAAGCTTTCTTT. It yields the protein CASSTESTATEAFF.

The rearrangement uses TRBV10-1 and TRBJ1-1; perhaps TRBD1 as D (5 bases). Trimming took off 5 bases at V and 4 bases at J, with 14 bases between the two ends. The V gene's germline CDR1 is WNHNN and CDR2 SYGVQD (reference sequence). The CDR3 runs to 14 residues. The CDR3, as DNA: TGCGCCAGCAGTTGGGCCAGGGACGGCACTGAAGCTTTCTTT. Encoded protein: CASSWARDGTEAFF.

A single count supports this clone. This chain links TRBV28 with TRBJ1-2; 9 nucleotides align to TRBD1. J gave up 8 bases and V 6 bases, and 10 bases lay outside the gene matches. This CDR3 is 14 amino acids long. The germline CDR1 and CDR2 sequences are MDHEN and SYDVKM. The CDR3 is CASSREGTGRGYTF. CDR3 DNA sequence: TGTGCCAGCAGCCGCGAAGGGACAGGGAGAGGCTACACCTTC.

Notes on this clone: The junction does not match germline at one end; this may be a read error. The chain carries TRBV2 and TRBJ1-1; unclear D gene. Looked up from germline, CDR1 is SNHLY and CDR2 is FYNNEI. The CDR3 loop spans 14 amino acids. CDR3 region: CASREGIMNTEAFF. Written as DNA, the CDR3 is TGTGCCAGCAGAGAAGGGATCATGAACACTGAAGCTTTCTTT.

This rearrangement joins TRBV30 to TRBJ1-1, with D possibly being TRBD1 (5 bases). With 0 bases removed from V and 8 bases from J, the gap between germline ends came to 13 bases. The CDR3 totals 13 residues. Germline V gives CDR1 GTSNPN, CDR2 SVGIG (reference sequence). The CDR3 reads CAWSVLGPGEAFF. CDR3 in DNA: TGTGCCTGGAGTGTATTGGGACCAGGGGAAGCTTTCTTT.

V gene TRBV2 combines with J gene TRBJ2-1, with D unresolved. V was pared by 4 bases and J by 0 bases, with 13 bases between. Germline CDR1 reads SNHLY; CDR2 reads FYNNEI. The CDR3 sequence is 16 residues long. CDR3 protein: CASSVGLFSSYNEQFF. CDR3 nucleotides: TGTGCCAGCAGTGTAGGTCTGTTTAGCTCCTACAATGAGCAGTTCTTC.

The chain uses TRBV6-5 and TRBJ1-2; the match to TRBD1 covers 12 bases. Germline V gene lookup returns CDR1 MNHEY and CDR2 SVGAGI. This CDR3 contains 13 residues. V was pared by 4 bases and J by 8 bases, with 2 bases of the junction left unmatched. CDR3: CASSWDRGHGYTF. CDR3 coding DNA: TGTGCCAGCAGTTGGGACAGGGGGCACGGCTACACCTTC.

This clone was recorded once. The J gene is TRBJ2-7, the V gene TRBV7-4; the D gene is possibly TRBD2 (6 bases). Germline CDR1 and CDR2: SGHVT and SQSDAQ. The CDR3 covers 10 residues. V was cut by 5 bases and J by 13 bases, with 12 bases left in between. The CDR3 DNA reads TGTGCCAGCAGCACTACTGGGACTTACTTC. Protein sequence: CASSTTGTYF.

The V call is TRBV29-1, the J call TRBJ1-1, with D possibly being TRBD1 (5 bases). Trimming removed 7 bases from V and 3 bases from J, with 18 bases in between. The CDR3 spans 14 residues. CDR1 SQVTM and CDR2 ANQGSEA come from the germline V gene. The CDR3 region is CSATGGVRDTEAFF. The CDR3 DNA follows: TGCAGCGCCACCGGGGGAGTGCGGGACACTGAAGCTTTCTTT.

Points on this clone: Additional DNA sequences in this sample encode the identical CDR3. The genes are TRBV6-5 and TRBJ2-7; 9 positions match TRBD1. CDR3 size: 14 residues. The germline gives CDR1 MNHEY, CDR2 SVGAGI. J lost 4 bases, V lost 6 bases, and 7 bases had no gene match. CDR3: CASSYGQGIYEQYF. In DNA, the CDR3 is TGTGCCAGCAGCTATGGACAGGGGATTTACGAGCAGTACTTC.

This sequence joins TRBV11-2 and TRBJ2-2; D may be TRBD1 (5 bases). This CDR3 has 14 amino acids. The V and J ends lost 1 base and 5 bases respectively, with 8 bases between them. Germline assignment: CDR1 SGHAT and CDR2 FQNNGV. CDR3 DNA: TGTGCCAGCAGCTTAGGGGGCGTAACCGGGGAGCTGTTTTTT. It is translated as CASSLGGVTGELFF.

The CDR3 DNA reads TGTGCCAGCAGTTCCTCCCCGACAGGGCTGGATGGCTACACCTTC. It specifies CASSSSPTGLDGYTF. The V call is TRBV27, the J call TRBJ1-2, with TRBD1 matching over 7 bases. Trimming cost V 4 bases and J 6 bases; bases outside gene matches: 11. This CDR3 is built from 15 residues. Germline CDR1 and CDR2: MNHEY and SMNVEV (reference sequence).

The chain couples TRBV4-3 to TRBJ2-7; TRBD2 agrees at 9 bases. CDR3 length equals 16 residues. With V trimmed by 1 base and J by 2 bases, 6 bases remained unmatched. Germline-derived CDR1 and CDR2 are LGHNA and YSLEER. The DNA of the CDR3 is TGCGCCAGCAGCCAAGTTTTAGCGGGGGACCCCTACGAGCAGTACTTC. Translation: CASSQVLAGDPYEQYF.

This clone was counted a single time. The V gene is TRBV27, the J gene TRBJ1-5, with a possible D match to TRBD1 (5 bases). The CDR3 extends over 14 amino acids. The V gene's germline CDR1 is MNHEY and CDR2 SMNVEV (reference sequence). Trimming removed 3 bases at V and 9 bases at J, with 15 bases between. CDR3 nucleotide sequence: TGTGCCAGCAGTTTGGGGGGAGGCTCTTGGCCCCAGCATTTT. Its protein product is CASSLGGGSWPQHF.

Of note for this clone: This specimen includes other DNA sequences encoding the same CDR3. This rearrangement joins TRBV4-1 to TRBJ2-7; a weak D match, TRBD1 (6 bases). V gave up 1 base and J gave up 5 bases, with 9 bases separating them. CDR3 length: 13 amino acids. Germline CDR1 and CDR2: MGHRA and YSYEKL. The CDR3 DNA reads TGCGCCAGCAGCCAAGTTAGGGGGAACGAGCAGTACTTC. As protein: CASSQVRGNEQYF.